One and the same sample provided the 25 T cell receptor beta chains below, sequenced in a study of control samples from healthy donors and cancer patients (dated by TCRdb to 2018 to 2021). Library preparation used the immunoSEQ multiplex PCR assay. The source is immuneACCESS, and TCRdb retained only in-frame sequences with V and J called. Part of the clones is not carried over; for the studies checked, unresolved V genes explain less than half of this, and the remainder is unexplained. The sample has 98,000 or so clones on record, 88% of them singletons. The ten largest make up roughly 14% of the sample. Sequencing used blood. These receptors all stem from a woman in her sixties or seventies in good health.

This chain links TRBV27 with TRBJ2-4; D perhaps matches TRBD1 (6 bases). Deletions cut 6 bases from V and 1 base from J, with 13 bases between. Germline V gives CDR1 MNHEY, CDR2 SMNVEV (reference sequence). The CDR3 spans 15 residues. The DNA for the CDR3 is TGTGCCAGCAGCACAGGGTGGTTGGCCAAAAACATTCAGTACTTC. Amino acids: CASSTGWLAKNIQYF.

This chain connects TRBV6-2 or TRBV6-3 to TRBJ1-1, with D hard to call. This CDR3 region has 13 residues. The V end was cut by 0 bases, the J end by 10 bases, with 12 bases between. Germline-derived CDR1 and CDR2 are MNHEY and SVGEGT. The CDR3 spells CASSYSMTVLAFF. CDR3 bases: TGTGCCAGCAGTTACTCGATGACCGTTTTAGCTTTCTTT.

For this clone: Within the sample, other DNA sequences also encode this same CDR3. The chain recombines TRBV6-5 with TRBJ1-1; the D gene is possibly TRBD1 (6 bases). V was cut by 7 bases and J by 5 bases, with 11 bases left in between. In germline, CDR1 is MNHEY, CDR2 SVGAGI. The CDR3 has 12 amino acids. CDR3 loop: CASTGGGTEAFF. In DNA form, the CDR3 reads TGTGCCAGCACCGGAGGGGGGACTGAAGCTTTCTTT.

V usage is TRBV7-2 and J usage is TRBJ2-1; D not resolved. CDR3 length: 12 residues. V was trimmed by 5 bases and J by 15 bases, leaving 17 bases between them. Germline V gene data show CDR1 as SGHTA and CDR2 as FQGNSA. CDR3 region: CASSKGPPAPFF. The DNA for the CDR3 is TGTGCCAGCAGCAAGGGCCCGCCGGCCCCGTTCTTC. The variable domain in full, with the rest retrieved from reference TRBV7-2 and TRBJ2-1, is GAGVSQSPSNKVTEKGKDVELRCDPISGHTALYWYRQSLGQGLEFLIYFQGNSAPDKSGLPSDRFSAERTGGSVSTLTIQRTQQEDSAVYLCASSKGPPAPFFGPGTRLTVL.

This clone was observed once. V gene TRBV29-1 combines with J gene TRBJ1-6, with D perhaps matching TRBD1 (6 bases). The CDR3 is 14 amino acids. V was clipped by 4 bases and J by 5 bases, with 12 bases between them. Germline V gene data show CDR1 as SQVTM and CDR2 as ANQGSEA. CDR3 sequence: CSVGSGDDNSPLHF. In DNA, the CDR3 is TGCAGCGTTGGATCAGGGGACGATAATTCACCCCTCCACTTT.

The chain uses TRBV30 and TRBJ1-3; possibly TRBD1 for D (6 bases). The CDR3 has 14 amino acids. Germline V lookup: CDR1 GTSNPN, CDR2 SVGIG (reference sequence). V gave up 3 bases and J gave up 4 bases, with 13 bases separating them. The CDR3 sequence: CAWRATGSGNTIYF. As DNA, the CDR3 is TGTGCCTGGAGGGCCACAGGGTCCGGAAACACCATATATTTT. Filled out from reference TRBV30 and TRBJ1-3, the complete variable domain reads SQTIHQWPATLVQPVGSPLSLECTVEGTSNPNLYWYRQAAGRGLQLLFYSVGIGQISSEVPQNLSASRPQDRQFILSSKKLLLSDSGFYLCAWRATGSGNTIYFGEGSWLTVV.

This chain joins TRBV13 and TRBJ1-6; a weak D match, TRBD1 (5 bases). Germline loops: CDR1 PRHDT, CDR2 FYEKMQ (reference sequence). V lost 2 bases and J 5 bases, leaving 10 bases between the germline ends. The CDR3 is 15 residues long. The CDR3 reads CASSLRLGDNSPLHF. DNA of the CDR3: TGTGCCAGCAGCTTAAGGTTGGGGGATAATTCACCCCTCCACTTT. The full variable domain, rest sourced from reference TRBV13 and TRBJ1-6, is AAGVIQSPRHLIKEKRETATLKCYPIPRHDTVYWYQQGPGQDPQFLISFYEKMQSDKGSIPDRFSAQQFSDYHSELNMSSLELGDSALYFCASSLRLGDNSPLHFGNGTRLTVT.

The V and J genes are TRBV12-5 and TRBJ2-5; the D call may be TRBD1 or TRBD2 (5 bases each). V lost 6 bases, J lost 2 bases, and 22 bases lay in between. The CDR3 covers 17 residues. Looked up from germline, CDR1 is LGHNT and CDR2 is FRNRAP. CDR3: CASGSFTGADTQETQYF. The CDR3, as DNA: TGTGCTAGTGGCTCGTTTACCGGGGCCGACACGCAAGAGACCCAGTACTTC.

The chain links TRBV7-2 to TRBJ1-5, with 8 bases fitting TRBD1. Germline V gene lookup returns CDR1 SGHTA and CDR2 FQGNSA. The CDR3 consists of 14 residues. J lost 7 bases, V lost 5 bases, and 7 bases had no gene match. For the CDR3, the DNA is TGTGCCAGCAGCGCAGACAGGGGCCAACAGCCCCAGCATTTT. Translating it yields CASSADRGQQPQHF.

This chain joins TRBV13 and TRBJ2-7; TRBD1 matches at 9 bases. Germline loops: CDR1 PRHDT, CDR2 FYEKMQ (reference sequence). This CDR3 is 14 amino acids long. Trimming removed 5 bases from V and 5 bases from J; junction bases left unmatched: 7. This CDR3 is CASSLQQGANEQYF. CDR3 DNA: TGTGCCAGCAGCCTTCAACAGGGGGCGAACGAGCAGTACTTC.

In this sample, this clone turned up once. This sequence joins TRBV19 and TRBJ1-1; D possibly corresponds to TRBD1 (5 bases). Germline CDR1 reads LNHDA; CDR2 reads SQIVND (reference sequence). The CDR3 is 14 amino acids. Trimming took 6 bases from V and 1 from J, leaving 12 bases between them. The CDR3 here is CASRPPGQNTEAFF. As DNA, the CDR3 is TGTGCCAGTAGACCTCCCGGACAGAACACTGAAGCTTTCTTT.

The chain employs TRBV19 and TRBJ2-4, with D perhaps given as TRBD1 or TRBD2 (6 bases each). The CDR3 is 14 amino acids. Germline loops: CDR1 LNHDA, CDR2 SQIVND (reference sequence). V was clipped by 6 bases and J by 6 bases, with 15 bases between them. The CDR3 region is CASRSAGQLNIQYF. The CDR3 nucleotides are TGTGCCAGTAGGTCGGCGGGACAATTAAACATTCAGTACTTC.

This clone was seen a single time. The rearrangement links TRBV28 to TRBJ1-2; 7 bases align to TRBD1. CDR3 length: 13 residues. Trimming cost V 7 bases and J 4 bases; bases outside gene matches: 6. Germline CDR1 and CDR2: MDHEN and SYDVKM. DNA of the CDR3: TGTGCCAGCAAGGAACAGGGGTCCTATGGCTACACCTTC. This gives the protein CASKEQGSYGYTF.

The chain is built from TRBV9 and TRBJ2-3; unclear D gene. Germline CDR1 and CDR2: SGDLS and YYNGEE. V lost 6 bases and J 1 base, leaving 12 bases between the germline ends. This CDR3 has 14 residues. CDR3 sequence reads: CASTTGPGTDTQYF. CDR3 coding DNA: TGTGCCAGCACCACCGGACCGGGCACAGATACGCAGTATTTT.

This chain uses TRBV7-9 with TRBJ2-6; TRBD1 might be the D (6 bases). Between the trimmed V and J ends, which lost 5 bases and 0 bases, there was a span of 17 bases. The CDR3 covers 18 residues. Looked up from germline, CDR1 is SEHNR and CDR2 is FQNEAQ (reference sequence). Written as DNA, the CDR3 is TGTGCCAGCAGCGCCACTCTGGGGACAAGCTCTGGGGCCAACGTCCTGACTTTC. This codes for CASSATLGTSSGANVLTF.

V usage is TRBV7-9 and J usage is TRBJ1-2; TRBD1 matches 8 bases. The CDR3 totals 14 residues. V was pared by 0 bases and J by 8 bases, with 5 bases of the junction left unmatched. In germline, CDR1 is SEHNR, CDR2 FQNEAQ (reference sequence). CDR3 nucleotides: TGTGCCAGCAGCTTAGCTCAGGGGGCGAGAGGCTACACCTTC. Protein sequence: CASSLAQGARGYTF.

The rearrangement joins TRBV7-2 to TRBJ1-6; 7 nucleotides align to TRBD1. The CDR3 consists of 16 residues. V dropped 2 bases and J dropped 7; count of bases not matched to a gene: 8. Per the germline V gene, CDR1 is SGHTA and CDR2 is FQGNSA. The CDR3 loop reads CASSLMTGPNNSPLHF. DNA of the CDR3: TGTGCCAGCAGCTTAATGACAGGGCCAAACAATTCACCCCTCCACTTT.

This clone was found once. V usage is TRBV2 and J usage is TRBJ1-2, with unresolved D. V was pared by 3 bases and J by 3 bases, with 20 bases between. This CDR3 is built from 17 residues. Germline V gives CDR1 SNHLY, CDR2 FYNNEI. This CDR3 is CASSDSRRYRVDYGYTF. In nucleotides, the CDR3 is TGTGCCAGCAGTGATAGTAGAAGGTATAGGGTTGACTATGGCTACACCTTC.

This clone was observed a few times. The V gene is TRBV2, the J gene TRBJ2-7; a possible D gene is TRBD2 (5 bases). Trimming pared 3 bases from V and 2 bases from J, leaving 8 bases between. The CDR3 has 13 amino acids. Germline loops: CDR1 SNHLY, CDR2 FYNNEI. The CDR3, as DNA: TGTGCCAGCAGTGAGCCCGGGACCTACGAGCAGTACTTC. Its translation is CASSEPGTYEQYF.

This chain uses TRBV5-8 with TRBJ2-1, with a tentative D call TRBD2 (5 bases). CDR1 SGHTS and CDR2 YDEGEE come from the germline V gene. V was trimmed by 0 bases and J by 4 bases, leaving 8 bases between them. This CDR3 comprises 14 residues. In nucleotides, the CDR3 is TGTGCCAGCAGCTTGGGAGGGATTTACAATGAGCAGTTCTTC. It encodes CASSLGGIYNEQFF.

The chain joins TRBV7-9 to TRBJ2-1; D uncertain. Trimming removed 2 bases from V and 13 bases from J, with 12 bases in between. Germline V gene lookup returns CDR1 SEHNR and CDR2 FQNEAQ (reference sequence). This CDR3 comprises 12 residues. The DNA for the CDR3 is TGTGCCAGCAGCTTACCAGTCTCCTTCCAGTTCTTC. Protein product: CASSLPVSFQFF.

The chain has TRBV4-3 and TRBJ1-1; D uncertain. The germline gives CDR1 LGHNA, CDR2 YSLEER. V was shortened by 2 bases and J by 3 bases, with 13 bases between the two germline ends. The CDR3 spans 15 residues. Here the CDR3 DNA reads TGCGCCAGCAGCCAATTCGTAAACTTGGACACTGAAGCTTTCTTT. Translated: CASSQFVNLDTEAFF.

This chain links TRBV24-1 with TRBJ2-2; 13 nucleotides align to TRBD2. This CDR3 contains 18 residues. V gave up 4 bases and J gave up 0 bases; unmatched junction bases: 4. The germline gives CDR1 KGHDR, CDR2 SFDVKD. CDR3 bases: TGTGCCACCAGTGAGAGGACTAGCGGGGGCACGAACACCGGGGAGCTGTTTTTT. Protein product: CATSERTSGGTNTGELFF.

J is TRBJ1-5 and V is TRBV19; TRBD1 might be the D (6 bases). Germline lookup yields CDR1 LNHDA and CDR2 SQIVND (reference sequence). The CDR3 contains 12 residues. V dropped 6 bases and J dropped 11 bases, with 14 bases sitting between them. The CDR3 reads CASSGQNWAQHF. CDR3 nucleotide sequence: TGTGCCAGTAGCGGACAGAATTGGGCCCAGCATTTT.

The chain couples TRBV5-8 to TRBJ2-1, with no clear D. Between the trimmed V and J ends, which lost 2 bases and 0 bases, there was a span of 6 bases. CDR1 is SGHTS and CDR2 is YDEGEE in the germline V gene. The CDR3 is 14 amino acids. The CDR3 region has the DNA TGTGCCAGCAGCTTACCGAGCTCCTACAATGAGCAGTTCTTC. The encoded protein is CASSLPSSYNEQFF. The full variable domain, its missing parts supplied by reference TRBV5-8 and TRBJ2-1, is EAGVTQSPTHLIKTRGQQATLRCSPISGHTSVYWYQQALGLGLQFLLWYDEGEERNRGNFPPRFSGRQFPNYSSELNVNALELEDSALYLCASSLPSSYNEQFFGPGTRLTVL.